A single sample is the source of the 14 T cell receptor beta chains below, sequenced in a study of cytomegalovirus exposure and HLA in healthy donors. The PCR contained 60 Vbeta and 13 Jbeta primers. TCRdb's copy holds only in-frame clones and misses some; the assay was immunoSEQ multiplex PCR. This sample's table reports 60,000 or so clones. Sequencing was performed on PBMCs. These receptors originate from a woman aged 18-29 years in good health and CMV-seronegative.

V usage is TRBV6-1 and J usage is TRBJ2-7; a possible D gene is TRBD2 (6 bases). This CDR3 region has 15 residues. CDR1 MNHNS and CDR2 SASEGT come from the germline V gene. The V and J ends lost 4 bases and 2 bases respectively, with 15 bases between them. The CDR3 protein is CASSARDGSAYEQYF. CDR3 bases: TGTGCCAGCAGTGCACGGGACGGGAGCGCCTACGAGCAGTACTTC.

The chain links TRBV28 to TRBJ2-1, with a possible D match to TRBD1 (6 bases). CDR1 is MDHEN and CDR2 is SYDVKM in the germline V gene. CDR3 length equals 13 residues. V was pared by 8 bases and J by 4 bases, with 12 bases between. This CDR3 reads CASRGGAYNEQFF. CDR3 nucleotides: TGTGCCAGCCGAGGGGGAGCTTACAATGAGCAGTTCTTC.

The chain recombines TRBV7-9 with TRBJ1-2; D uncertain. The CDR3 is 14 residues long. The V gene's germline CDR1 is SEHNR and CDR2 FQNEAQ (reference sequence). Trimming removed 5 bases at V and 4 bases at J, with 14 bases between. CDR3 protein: CASSPEAFPYGYTF. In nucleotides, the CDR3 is TGTGCCAGCAGCCCCGAAGCTTTCCCCTATGGCTACACCTTC.

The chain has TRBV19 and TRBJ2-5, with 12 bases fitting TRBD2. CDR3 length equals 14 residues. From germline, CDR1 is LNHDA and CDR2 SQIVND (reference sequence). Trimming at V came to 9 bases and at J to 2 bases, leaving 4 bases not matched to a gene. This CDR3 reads CASSGLAGQETQYF. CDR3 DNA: TGTGCCAGCTCAGGACTAGCGGGACAAGAGACCCAGTACTTC.

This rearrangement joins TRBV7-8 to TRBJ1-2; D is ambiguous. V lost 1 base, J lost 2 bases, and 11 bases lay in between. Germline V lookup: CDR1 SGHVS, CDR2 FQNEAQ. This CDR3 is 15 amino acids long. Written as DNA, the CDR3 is TGTGCCAGCAGCTTAGTCCCCAGCGACAACTATGGCTACACCTTC. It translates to CASSLVPSDNYGYTF.

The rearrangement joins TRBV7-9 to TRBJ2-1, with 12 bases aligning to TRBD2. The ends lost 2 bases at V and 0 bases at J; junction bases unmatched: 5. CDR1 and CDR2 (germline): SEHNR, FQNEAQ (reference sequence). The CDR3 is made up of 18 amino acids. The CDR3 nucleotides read TGTGCCAGCAGCTTATCAACTAGCGGGGGGATCTCCTACAATGAGCAGTTCTTC. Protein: CASSLSTSGGISYNEQFF.

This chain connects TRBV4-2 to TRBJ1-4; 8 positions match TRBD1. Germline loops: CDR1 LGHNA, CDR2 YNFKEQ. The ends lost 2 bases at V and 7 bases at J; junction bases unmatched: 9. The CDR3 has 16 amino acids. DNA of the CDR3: TGTGCCAGCAGCCAATTAGGACAGGGTGGGCGTGAAAAACTGTTTTTT. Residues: CASSQLGQGGREKLFF.

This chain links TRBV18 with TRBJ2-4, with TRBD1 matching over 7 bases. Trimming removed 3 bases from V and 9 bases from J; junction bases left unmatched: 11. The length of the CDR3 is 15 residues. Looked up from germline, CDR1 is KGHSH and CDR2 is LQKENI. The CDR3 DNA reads TGTGCCAGCTCACCTTGGACAGGTCAGGACACCATTCAGTACTTC. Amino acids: CASSPWTGQDTIQYF.

This CDR3 is CASSKDRGIEAFF. As DNA, the CDR3 is TGTGCCAGCAGTAAAGACAGGGGTATAGAAGCTTTCTTT. The chain couples TRBV2 to TRBJ1-1; TRBD1 matches 8 bases. The CDR3 runs 13 residues. V shed 5 bases, J shed 8 bases, and the junction held 7 bases outside the gene matches. The germline V gene encodes CDR1 SNHLY and CDR2 FYNNEI.

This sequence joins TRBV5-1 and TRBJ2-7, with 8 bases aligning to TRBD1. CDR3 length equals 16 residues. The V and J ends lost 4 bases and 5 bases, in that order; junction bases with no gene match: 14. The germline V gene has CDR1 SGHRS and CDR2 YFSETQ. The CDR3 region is CASSTLQGAVIHEQYF. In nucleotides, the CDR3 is TGCGCCAGCAGCACTTTGCAGGGGGCGGTGATACACGAGCAGTACTTC.

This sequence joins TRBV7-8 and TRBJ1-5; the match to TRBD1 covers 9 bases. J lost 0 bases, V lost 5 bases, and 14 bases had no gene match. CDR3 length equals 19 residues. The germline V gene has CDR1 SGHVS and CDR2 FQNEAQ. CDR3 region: CASSANPGQGLYSNQPQHF. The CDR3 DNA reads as TGTGCCAGCAGCGCCAATCCGGGACAGGGACTTTATAGCAATCAGCCCCAGCATTTT.

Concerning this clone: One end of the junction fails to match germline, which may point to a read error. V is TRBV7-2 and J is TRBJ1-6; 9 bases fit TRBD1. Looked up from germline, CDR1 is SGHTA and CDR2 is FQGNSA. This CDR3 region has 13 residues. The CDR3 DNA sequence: TGTGCCAGCAGCCCACGACAGGGGGTAACTCTTAACTTT. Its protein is CASSPRQGVTLNF.

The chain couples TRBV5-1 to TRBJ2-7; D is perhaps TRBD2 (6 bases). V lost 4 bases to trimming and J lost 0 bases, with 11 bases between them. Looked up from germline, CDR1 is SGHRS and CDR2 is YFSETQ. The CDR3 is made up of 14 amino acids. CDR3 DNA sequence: TGCGCCAGCAGCAGGGTGGGGGGCTCCTACGAGCAGTACTTC. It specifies CASSRVGGSYEQYF.

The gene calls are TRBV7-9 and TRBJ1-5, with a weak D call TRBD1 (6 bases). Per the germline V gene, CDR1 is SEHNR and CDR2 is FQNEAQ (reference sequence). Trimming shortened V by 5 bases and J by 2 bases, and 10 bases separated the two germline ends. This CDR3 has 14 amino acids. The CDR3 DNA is TGTGCCAGCAGCATGGGGGGGCGCAATCAGCCCCAGCATTTT. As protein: CASSMGGRNQPQHF. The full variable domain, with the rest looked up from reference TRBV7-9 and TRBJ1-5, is DTGVSQNPRHKITKRGQNVTFRCDPISEHNRLYWYRQTLGQGPEFLTYFQNEAQLEKSRLLSDRFSAERPKGSFSTLEIQRTEQGDSAMYLCASSMGGRNQPQHFGDGTRLSIL.